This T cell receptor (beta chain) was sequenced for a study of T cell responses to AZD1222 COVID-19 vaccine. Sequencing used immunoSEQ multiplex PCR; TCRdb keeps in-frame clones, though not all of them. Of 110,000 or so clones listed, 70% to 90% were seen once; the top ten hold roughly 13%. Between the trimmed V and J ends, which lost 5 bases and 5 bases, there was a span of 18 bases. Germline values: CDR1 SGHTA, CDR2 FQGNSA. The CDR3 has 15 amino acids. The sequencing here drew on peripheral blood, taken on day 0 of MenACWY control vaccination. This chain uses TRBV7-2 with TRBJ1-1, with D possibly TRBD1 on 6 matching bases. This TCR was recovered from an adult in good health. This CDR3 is CASSRGGGAGTEAFF. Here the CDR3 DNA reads TGTGCCAGCAGCCGTGGGGGGGGCGCGGGTACTGAAGCTTTCTTT.